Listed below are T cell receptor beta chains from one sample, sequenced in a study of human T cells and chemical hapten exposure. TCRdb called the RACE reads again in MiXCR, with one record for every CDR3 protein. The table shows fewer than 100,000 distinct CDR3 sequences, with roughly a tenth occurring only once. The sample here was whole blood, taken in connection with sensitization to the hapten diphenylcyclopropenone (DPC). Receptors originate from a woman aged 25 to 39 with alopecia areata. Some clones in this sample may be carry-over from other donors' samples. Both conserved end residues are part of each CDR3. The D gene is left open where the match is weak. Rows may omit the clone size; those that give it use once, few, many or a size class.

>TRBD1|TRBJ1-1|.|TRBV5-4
CASSLEQGVNTEAFF
TGTGCCAGCAGCTTGGAGCAGGGGGTGAACACTGAAGCTTTCTTT
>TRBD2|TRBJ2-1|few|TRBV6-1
CASISGSTFYNEQFF
TGTGCCAGCATTAGCGGGAGTACCTTCTACAATGAGCAGTTCTTC
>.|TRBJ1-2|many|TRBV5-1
CASSSGDDYGYTF
TGCGCCAGCAGCTCCGGCGATGACTATGGCTACACCTTC
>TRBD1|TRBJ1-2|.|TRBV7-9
CASSPGGTHNYGYTF
TGTGCCAGCAGCCCAGGGGGGACCCACAACTATGGCTACACCTTC
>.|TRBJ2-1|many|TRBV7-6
CASSLVADEQFF
TGTGCCAGCAGCTTAGTGGCCGACGAGCAGTTCTTC
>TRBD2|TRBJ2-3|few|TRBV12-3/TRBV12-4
CASSFGAGVGTQYF
TGTGCCAGCAGTTTTGGAGCGGGAGTGGGTACGCAGTATTTT
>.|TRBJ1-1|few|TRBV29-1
CSTRRMTTEAFF
TGCAGCACAAGGCGCATGACCACTGAAGCTTTCTTT
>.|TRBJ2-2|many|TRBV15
CATSRDANTGELFF
TGTGCCACCAGCAGAGACGCGAACACCGGGGAGCTGTTTTTT
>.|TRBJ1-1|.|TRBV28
CASSSSLREAFF
TGTGCCAGCAGTTCTAGTCTAAGAGAAGCTTTCTTT
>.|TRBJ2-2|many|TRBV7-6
CASSKQLNTGELFF
TGTGCCAGCAGCAAACAACTCAACACCGGGGAGCTGTTTTTT
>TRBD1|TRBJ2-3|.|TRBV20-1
CSASGGQGTQSTDTQYF
TGCAGTGCTAGTGGGGGACAGGGTACCCAAAGCACAGATACGCAGTATTTT